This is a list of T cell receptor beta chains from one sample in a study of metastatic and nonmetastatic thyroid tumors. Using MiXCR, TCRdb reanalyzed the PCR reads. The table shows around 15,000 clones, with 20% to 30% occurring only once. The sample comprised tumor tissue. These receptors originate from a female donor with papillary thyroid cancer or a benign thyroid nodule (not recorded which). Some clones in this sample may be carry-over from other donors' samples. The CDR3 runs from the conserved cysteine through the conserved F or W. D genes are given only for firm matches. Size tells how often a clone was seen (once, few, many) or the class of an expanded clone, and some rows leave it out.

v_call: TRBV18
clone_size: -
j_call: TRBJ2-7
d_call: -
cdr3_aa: CASSPSNTGQAYEQYF
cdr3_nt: TGTGCCAGCTCACCTAGCAATACGGGACAAGCCTACGAGCAGTACTTC

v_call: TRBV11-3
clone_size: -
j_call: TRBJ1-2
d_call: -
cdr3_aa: CASSLGDVEGYTF
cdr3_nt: TGTGCCAGCAGCTTAGGGGACGTGGAGGGCTACACCTTC

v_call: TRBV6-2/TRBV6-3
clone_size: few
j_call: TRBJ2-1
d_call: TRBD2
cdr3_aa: CASRASGNYNEQFF
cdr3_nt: TGTGCCAGCAGGGCTAGCGGGAACTACAATGAGCAGTTCTTC

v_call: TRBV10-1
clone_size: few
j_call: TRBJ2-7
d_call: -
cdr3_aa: CASSEAGVADDQYF
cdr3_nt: TGCGCCAGCAGTGAGGCAGGGGTAGCCGACGATCAGTACTTC

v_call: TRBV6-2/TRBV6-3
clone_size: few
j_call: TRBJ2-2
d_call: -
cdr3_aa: CASSYSSTGGLFF
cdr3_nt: TGTGCCAGCAGCTACTCGAGCACCGGGGGGCTGTTTTTT

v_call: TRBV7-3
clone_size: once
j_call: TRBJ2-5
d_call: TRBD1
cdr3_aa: CASSVTGGAETQYF
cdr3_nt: TGTGCCAGCAGCGTTACAGGGGGCGCAGAGACCCAGTACTTC

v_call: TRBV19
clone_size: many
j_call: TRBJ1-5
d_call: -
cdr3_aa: CASSIHDGGYQPQHF
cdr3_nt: TGTGCCAGTAGTATACACGACGGGGGGTATCAGCCCCAGCATTTT

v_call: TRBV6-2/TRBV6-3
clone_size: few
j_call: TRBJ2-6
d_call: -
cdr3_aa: CASSYESSGANVLTF
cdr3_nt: TGTGCCAGCAGTTACGAAAGCTCTGGGGCCAACGTCCTGACTTTC

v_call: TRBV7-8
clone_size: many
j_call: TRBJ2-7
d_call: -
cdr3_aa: CASSPQPGLTHYEQYF
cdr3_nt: TGTGCCAGCAGCCCCCAACCGGGCCTGACTCACTACGAGCAGTACTTC

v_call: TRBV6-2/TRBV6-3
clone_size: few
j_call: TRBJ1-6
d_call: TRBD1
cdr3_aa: CASRSGTGGRSPLHF
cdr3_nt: TGTGCCAGCAGGTCCGGGACAGGGGGAAGGTCACCCCTCCACTTT

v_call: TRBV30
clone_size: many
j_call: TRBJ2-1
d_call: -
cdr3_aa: CAWSVMGTGNEQFF
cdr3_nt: TGTGCCTGGAGTGTAATGGGAACGGGGAATGAGCAGTTCTTC

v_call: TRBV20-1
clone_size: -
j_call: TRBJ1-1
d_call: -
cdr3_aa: CSARARGQVLNTEAFF
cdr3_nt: TGCAGTGCTAGAGCCCGAGGTCAGGTCTTGAACACTGAAGCTTTCTTT

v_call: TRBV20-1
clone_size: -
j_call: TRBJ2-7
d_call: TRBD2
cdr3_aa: CSATRAGEDYEQYF
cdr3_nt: TGCAGTGCTACCCGAGCGGGAGAAGACTACGAGCAGTACTTC

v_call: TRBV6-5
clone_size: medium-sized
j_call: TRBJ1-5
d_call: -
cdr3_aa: CASSYDSNQPQHF
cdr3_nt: TGTGCCAGCAGTTACGACAGCAATCAGCCCCAGCATTTT

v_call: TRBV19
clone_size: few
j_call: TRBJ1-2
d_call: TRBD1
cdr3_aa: CASTRTGPNYGYTF
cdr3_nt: TGTGCCAGTACCCGGACAGGACCTAACTATGGCTACACCTTC

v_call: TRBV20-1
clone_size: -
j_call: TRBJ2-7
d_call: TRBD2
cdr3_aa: CSAPVGAGGSYEQYF
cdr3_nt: TGCAGTGCCCCAGTGGGAGCGGGAGGTTCCTACGAGCAGTACTTC

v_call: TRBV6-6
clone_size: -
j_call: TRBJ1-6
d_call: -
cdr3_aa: CASSYSSSGSYNSPLHF
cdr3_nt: TGTGCCAGCAGTTACTCATCCTCAGGTTCCTATAATTCACCCCTCCACTTT

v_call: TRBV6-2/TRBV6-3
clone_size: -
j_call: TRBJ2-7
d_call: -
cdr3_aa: CASTLRGLYEQYF
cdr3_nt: TGTGCCAGCACGCTAAGAGGATTATACGAGCAGTACTTC

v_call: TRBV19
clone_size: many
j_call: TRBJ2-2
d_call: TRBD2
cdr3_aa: CASSPGLGAGELFF
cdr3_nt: TGTGCCAGTAGTCCGGGACTAGGTGCCGGGGAGCTGTTTTTT

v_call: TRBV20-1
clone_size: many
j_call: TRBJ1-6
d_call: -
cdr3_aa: CSARDKGTGFIGSPLHF
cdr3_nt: TGCAGTGCTAGAGACAAGGGGACGGGGTTTATCGGTTCACCCCTCCACTTT

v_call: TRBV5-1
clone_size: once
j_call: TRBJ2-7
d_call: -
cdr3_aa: CASSSGPGLGTYEQYF
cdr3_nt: TGCGCCAGCAGCTCAGGACCGGGACTGGGAACCTACGAGCAGTACTTC

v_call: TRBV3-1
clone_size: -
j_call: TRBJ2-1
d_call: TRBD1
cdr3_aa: CASRDRGHEQFF
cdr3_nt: TGTGCCAGCAGAGACAGGGGGCATGAGCAGTTCTTC

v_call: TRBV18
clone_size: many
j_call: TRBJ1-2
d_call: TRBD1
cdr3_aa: CASSPGQGTPDRYTF
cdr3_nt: TGTGCCAGCTCACCTGGACAGGGAACGCCAGACCGCTACACCTTC

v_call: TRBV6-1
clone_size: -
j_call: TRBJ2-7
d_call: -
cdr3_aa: CASSGGGQFYSSYEQYF
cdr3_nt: TGTGCCAGCAGTGGAGGTGGACAGTTTTATAGCTCCTACGAGCAGTACTTC

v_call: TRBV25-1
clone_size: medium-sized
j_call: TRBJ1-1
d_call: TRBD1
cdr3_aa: CASMDRAEAFF
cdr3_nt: TGTGCCAGCATGGACAGGGCTGAAGCTTTCTTT

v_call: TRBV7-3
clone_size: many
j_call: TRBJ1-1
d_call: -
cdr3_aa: CASSLAQNTEAFF
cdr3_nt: TGTGCCAGCAGCTTAGCACAGAACACTGAAGCTTTCTTT

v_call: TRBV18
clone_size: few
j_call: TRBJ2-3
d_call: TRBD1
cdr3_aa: CASSPRQTGIRKGSDTQYF
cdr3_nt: TGTGCCAGCTCACCACGCCAGACAGGGATAAGAAAAGGGTCAGATACGCAGTATTTT

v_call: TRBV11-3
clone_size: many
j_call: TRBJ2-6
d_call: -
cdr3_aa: CASSQGQGPGANVLTF
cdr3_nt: TGTGCCAGCAGCCAGGGGCAGGGACCTGGGGCCAACGTCCTGACTTTC

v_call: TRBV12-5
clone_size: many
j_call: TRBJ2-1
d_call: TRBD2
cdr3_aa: CASGLVLGSGIDNEQFF
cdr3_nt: TGTGCTAGTGGTTTGGTACTGGGTAGCGGGATCGACAATGAGCAGTTCTTC

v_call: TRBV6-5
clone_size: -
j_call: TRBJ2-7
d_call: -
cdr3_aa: CASSYSIAGAPYEQYF
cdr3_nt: TGTGCCAGCAGTTACTCGATCGCCGGAGCACCCTACGAGCAGTACTTC

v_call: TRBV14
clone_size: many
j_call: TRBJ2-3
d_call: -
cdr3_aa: CASSQALIDTQYF
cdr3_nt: TGTGCCAGCAGCCAAGCCCTTATAGATACGCAGTATTTT

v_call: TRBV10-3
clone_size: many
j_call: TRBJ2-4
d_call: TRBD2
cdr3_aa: CAISESRLAGGQIAKNIQYF
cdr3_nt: TGTGCCATCAGTGAGTCAAGACTAGCGGGAGGACAGATAGCCAAAAACATTCAGTACTTC

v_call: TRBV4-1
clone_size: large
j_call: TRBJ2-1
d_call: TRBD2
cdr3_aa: CASSQLAGGQNEQFF
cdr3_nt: TGCGCCAGCAGCCAACTAGCGGGGGGCCAGAATGAGCAGTTCTTC

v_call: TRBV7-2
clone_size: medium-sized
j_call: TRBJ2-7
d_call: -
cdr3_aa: CASSLEVYEQYF
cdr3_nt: TGTGCCAGCAGCTTAGAGGTATACGAGCAGTACTTC

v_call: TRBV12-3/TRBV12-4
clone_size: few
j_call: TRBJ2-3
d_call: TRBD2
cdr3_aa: CARSLGLAGGITDTQYF
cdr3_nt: TGTGCCAGAAGCTTGGGACTAGCGGGAGGGATCACAGATACGCAGTATTTT

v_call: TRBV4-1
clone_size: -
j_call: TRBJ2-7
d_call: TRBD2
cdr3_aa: CASSQGSGGPWYEQYF
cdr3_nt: TGCGCCAGCAGCCAAGGCTCGGGAGGGCCTTGGTACGAGCAGTACTTC

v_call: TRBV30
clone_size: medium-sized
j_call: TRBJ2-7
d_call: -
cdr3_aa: CAWSEPRRSYGEQYF
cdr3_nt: TGTGCCTGGAGTGAACCTCGGAGGTCCTACGGGGAGCAGTACTTC

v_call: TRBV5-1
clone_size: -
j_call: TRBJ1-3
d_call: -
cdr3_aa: CASSKGSSSGNTIYF
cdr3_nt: TGCGCCAGCAGTAAGGGGTCTAGCTCTGGAAACACCATATATTTT

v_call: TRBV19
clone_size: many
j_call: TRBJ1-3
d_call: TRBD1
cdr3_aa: CASTPGTGKTGNTIYF
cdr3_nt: TGTGCCAGTACCCCCGGGACAGGGAAGACTGGAAACACCATATATTTT

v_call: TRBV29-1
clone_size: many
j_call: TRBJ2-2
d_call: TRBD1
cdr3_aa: CSVGWDRANTGELFF
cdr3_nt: TGCAGCGTGGGCTGGGACAGGGCGAACACCGGGGAGCTGTTTTTT

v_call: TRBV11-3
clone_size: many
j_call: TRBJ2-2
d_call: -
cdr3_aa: CASSLFTGKVGELFF
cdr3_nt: TGTGCCAGCAGCTTGTTTACAGGGAAGGTCGGGGAGCTGTTTTTT

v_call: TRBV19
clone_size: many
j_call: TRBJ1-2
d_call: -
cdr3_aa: CASSTSRQADGYTF
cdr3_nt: TGTGCCAGTAGTACCTCAAGACAGGCGGATGGCTACACCTTC

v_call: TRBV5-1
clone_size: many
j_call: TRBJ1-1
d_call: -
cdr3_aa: CASSSRDSLEAFF
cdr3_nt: TGCGCCAGCAGCTCCCGGGACTCTCTTGAAGCTTTCTTT

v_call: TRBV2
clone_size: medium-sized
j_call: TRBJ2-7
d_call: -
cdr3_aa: CASREDRMSYEQYF
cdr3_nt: TGTGCCAGCAGGGAAGACAGGATGTCCTACGAGCAGTACTTC

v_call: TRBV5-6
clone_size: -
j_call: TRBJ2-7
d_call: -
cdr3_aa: CASSFGNEQYF
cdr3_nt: TGTGCCAGCAGCTTTGGGAACGAGCAGTACTTC

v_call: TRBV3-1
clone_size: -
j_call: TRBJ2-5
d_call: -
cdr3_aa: CASSQEWETQYF
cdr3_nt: TGTGCCAGCAGCCAAGAATGGGAGACCCAGTACTTC

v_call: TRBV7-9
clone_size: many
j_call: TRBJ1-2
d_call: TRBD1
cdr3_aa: CASSLQGAGNYGYTF
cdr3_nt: TGTGCCAGCAGCTTACAGGGGGCGGGTAACTATGGCTACACCTTC

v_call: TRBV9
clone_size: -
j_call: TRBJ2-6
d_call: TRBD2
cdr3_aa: CASSVGTSGSF
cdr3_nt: TGTGCCAGCAGCGTAGGGACTAGCGGGAGTTTC

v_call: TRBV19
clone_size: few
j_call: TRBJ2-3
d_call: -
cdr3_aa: CASSQDSLGTQYF
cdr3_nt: TGTGCCAGTAGTCAGGACAGCCTCGGTACGCAGTATTTT